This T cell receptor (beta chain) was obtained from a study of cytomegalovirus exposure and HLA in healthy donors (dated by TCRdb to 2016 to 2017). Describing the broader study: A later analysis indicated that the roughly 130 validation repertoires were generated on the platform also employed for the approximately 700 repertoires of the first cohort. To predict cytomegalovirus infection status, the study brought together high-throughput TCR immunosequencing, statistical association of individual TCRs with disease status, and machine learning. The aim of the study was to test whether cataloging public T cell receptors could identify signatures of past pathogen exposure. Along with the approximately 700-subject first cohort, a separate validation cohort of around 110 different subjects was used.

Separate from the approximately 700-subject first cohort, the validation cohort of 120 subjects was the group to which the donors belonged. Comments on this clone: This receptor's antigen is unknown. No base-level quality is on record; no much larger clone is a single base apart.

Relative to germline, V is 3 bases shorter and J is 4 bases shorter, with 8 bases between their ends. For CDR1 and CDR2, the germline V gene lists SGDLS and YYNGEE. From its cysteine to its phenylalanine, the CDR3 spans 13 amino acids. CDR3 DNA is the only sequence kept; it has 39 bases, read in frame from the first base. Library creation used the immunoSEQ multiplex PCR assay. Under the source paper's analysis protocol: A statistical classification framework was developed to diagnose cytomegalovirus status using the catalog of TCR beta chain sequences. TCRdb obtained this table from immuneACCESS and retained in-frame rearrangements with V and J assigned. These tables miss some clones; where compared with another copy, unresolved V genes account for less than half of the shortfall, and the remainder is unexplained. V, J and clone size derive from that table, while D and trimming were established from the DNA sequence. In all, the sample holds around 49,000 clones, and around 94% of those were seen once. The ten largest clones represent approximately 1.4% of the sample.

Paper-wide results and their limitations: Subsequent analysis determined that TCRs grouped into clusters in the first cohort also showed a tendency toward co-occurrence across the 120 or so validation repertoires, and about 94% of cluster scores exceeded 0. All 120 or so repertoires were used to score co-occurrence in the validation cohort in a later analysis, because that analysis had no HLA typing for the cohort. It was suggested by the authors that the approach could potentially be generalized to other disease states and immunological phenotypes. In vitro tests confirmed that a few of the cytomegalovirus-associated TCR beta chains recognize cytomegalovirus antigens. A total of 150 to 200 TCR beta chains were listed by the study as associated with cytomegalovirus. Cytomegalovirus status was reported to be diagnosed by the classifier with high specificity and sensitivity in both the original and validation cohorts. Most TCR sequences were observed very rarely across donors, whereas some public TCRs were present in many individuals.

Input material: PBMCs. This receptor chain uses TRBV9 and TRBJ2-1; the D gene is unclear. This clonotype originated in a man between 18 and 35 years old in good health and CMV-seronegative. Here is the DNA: TGTGCCAGCAGCGGAGGAATTTACAATGAGCAGTTCTTC. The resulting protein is CASSGGIYNEQFF.